This T cell receptor (beta chain) was observed in a study of blood T cell repertoires in COVID-19. Study at large: Acute-phase and convalescent COVID-19 samples originated in the United States, Italy and Spain. In each case, the material was cDNA or gDNA derived from T cells, B-cell-depleted T cells, or PBMCs.

This clone appeared once. Germline V gene data show CDR1 as SNHLY and CDR2 as FYNNEI. CDR3 length equals 12 residues. The germline V and J ends were trimmed by 4 bases and 11 bases, with 14 bases remaining between them. Per the original data handling: Nucleated cell counts were estimated from reference gene primer amplification. Sequencing was performed with immunoSEQ multiplex PCR; in TCRdb, only in-frame clones are kept and a portion is missing. V and J calls and clone size follow that table, whereas D and trimming were derived from the DNA. The table has approximately 71,000 clones, around 83% seen once; the top ten hold 3.5% to 4.5%.

The specimen sequenced was peripheral blood. The chain links TRBV2 to TRBJ1-1, with D tentatively TRBD1 (5 bases). This clonotype was obtained from a middle-aged man with acute or convalescent COVID-19. The CDR3 region is CASSVASRGAFF. CDR3 nucleotide sequence: TGTGCCAGCAGTGTGGCGAGCCGGGGGGCTTTCTTT.